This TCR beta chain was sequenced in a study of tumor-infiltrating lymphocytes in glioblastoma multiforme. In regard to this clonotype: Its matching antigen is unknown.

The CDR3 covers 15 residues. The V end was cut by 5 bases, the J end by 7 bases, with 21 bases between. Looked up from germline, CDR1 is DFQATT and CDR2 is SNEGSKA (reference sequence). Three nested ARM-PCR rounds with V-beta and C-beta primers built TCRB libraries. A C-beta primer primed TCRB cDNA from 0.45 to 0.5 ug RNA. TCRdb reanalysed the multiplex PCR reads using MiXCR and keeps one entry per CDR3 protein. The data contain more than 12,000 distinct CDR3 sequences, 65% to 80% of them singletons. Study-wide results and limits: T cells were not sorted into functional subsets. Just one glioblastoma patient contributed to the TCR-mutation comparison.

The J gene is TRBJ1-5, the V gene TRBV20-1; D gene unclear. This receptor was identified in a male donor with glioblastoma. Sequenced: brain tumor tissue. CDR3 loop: CSADWQGSLMQPQHF. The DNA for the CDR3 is TGCAGTGCTGATTGGCAAGGCAGTTTGATGCAGCCCCAGCATTTT.